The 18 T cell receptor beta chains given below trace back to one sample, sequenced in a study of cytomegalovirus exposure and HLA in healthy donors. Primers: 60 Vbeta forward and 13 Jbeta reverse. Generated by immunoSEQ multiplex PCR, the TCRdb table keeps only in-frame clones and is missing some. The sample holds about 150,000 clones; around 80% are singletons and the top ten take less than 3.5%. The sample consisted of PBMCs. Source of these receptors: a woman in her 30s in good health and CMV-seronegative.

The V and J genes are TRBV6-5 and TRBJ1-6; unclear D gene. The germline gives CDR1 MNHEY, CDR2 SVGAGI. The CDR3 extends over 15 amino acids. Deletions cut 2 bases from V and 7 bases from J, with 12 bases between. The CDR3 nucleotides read TGTGCCAGCAGTTACGAGAGGGCCCGGAATTCACCCCTCCACTTT. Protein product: CASSYERARNSPLHF.

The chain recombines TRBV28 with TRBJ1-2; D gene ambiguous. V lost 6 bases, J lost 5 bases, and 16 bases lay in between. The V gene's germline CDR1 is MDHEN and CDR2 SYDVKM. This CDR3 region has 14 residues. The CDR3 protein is CASSPAWSGYGYTF. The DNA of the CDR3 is TGTGCCAGCAGCCCCGCCTGGAGCGGGTATGGCTACACCTTC.

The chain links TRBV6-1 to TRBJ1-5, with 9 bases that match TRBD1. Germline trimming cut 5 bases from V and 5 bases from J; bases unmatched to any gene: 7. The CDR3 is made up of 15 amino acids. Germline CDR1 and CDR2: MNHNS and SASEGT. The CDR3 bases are TGTGCCAGCAGTAGAAACAGGGGGCGCGATCAGCCCCAGCATTTT. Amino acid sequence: CASSRNRGRDQPQHF.

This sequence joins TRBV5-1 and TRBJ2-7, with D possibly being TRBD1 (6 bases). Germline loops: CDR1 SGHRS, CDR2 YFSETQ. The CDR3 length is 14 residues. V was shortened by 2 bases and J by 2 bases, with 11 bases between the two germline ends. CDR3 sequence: CASSLTGQPYEQYF. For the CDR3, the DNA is TGCGCCAGCAGCTTAACAGGGCAACCCTACGAGCAGTACTTC.

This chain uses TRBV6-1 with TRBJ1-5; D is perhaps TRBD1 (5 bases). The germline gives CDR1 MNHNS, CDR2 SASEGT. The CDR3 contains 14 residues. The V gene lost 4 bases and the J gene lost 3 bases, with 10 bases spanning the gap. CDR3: CASSGAGLNQPQHF. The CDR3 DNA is TGTGCCAGCAGTGGGGCAGGGCTCAATCAGCCCCAGCATTTT.

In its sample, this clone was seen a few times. CDR3 region: CASSTGLAGGVGEQYF. DNA of the CDR3: TGTGCCAGCAGTACGGGACTAGCGGGAGGAGTGGGTGAGCAGTACTTC. The chain is built from TRBV6-6 and TRBJ2-7, with TRBD2 matching over 15 bases. The germline V gene has CDR1 MNHNY and CDR2 SVGAGI (reference sequence). With 5 bases clipped from V and 7 bases from J, the junction kept 9 bases outside the gene matches. This CDR3 spans 16 amino acids.

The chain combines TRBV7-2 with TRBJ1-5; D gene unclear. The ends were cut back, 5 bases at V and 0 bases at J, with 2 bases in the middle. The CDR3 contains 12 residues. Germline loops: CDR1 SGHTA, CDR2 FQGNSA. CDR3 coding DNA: TGTGCCAGCAGCCGTAGCAATCAGCCCCAGCATTTT. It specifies CASSRSNQPQHF.

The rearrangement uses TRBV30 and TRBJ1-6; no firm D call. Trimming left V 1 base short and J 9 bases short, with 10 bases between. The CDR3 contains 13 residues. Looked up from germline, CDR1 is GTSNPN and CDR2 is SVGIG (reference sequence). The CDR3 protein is CAWSAAERSPLHF. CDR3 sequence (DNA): TGTGCCTGGAGTGCGGCAGAGCGTTCACCCCTCCACTTT.

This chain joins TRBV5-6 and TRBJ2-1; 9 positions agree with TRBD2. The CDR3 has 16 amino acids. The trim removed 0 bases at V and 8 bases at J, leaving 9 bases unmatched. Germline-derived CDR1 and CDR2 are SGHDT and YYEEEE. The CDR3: CASSLGTSGWGHEQFF. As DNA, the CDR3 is TGTGCCAGCAGCTTGGGAACTAGCGGGTGGGGTCATGAGCAGTTCTTC.

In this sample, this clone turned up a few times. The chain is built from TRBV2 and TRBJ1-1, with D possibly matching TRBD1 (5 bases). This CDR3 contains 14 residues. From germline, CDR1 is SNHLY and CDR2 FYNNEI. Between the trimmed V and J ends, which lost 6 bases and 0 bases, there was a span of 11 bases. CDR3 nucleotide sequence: TGTGCCAGCAGGAGGGGAGGCATGAACACTGAAGCTTTCTTT. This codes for CASRRGGMNTEAFF.

In nucleotides, the CDR3 is TGTGCCAGCAGCTCCCCCTTAGCGGGAGGCATCACAGATACGCAGTATTTT. Translated: CASSSPLAGGITDTQYF. This chain connects TRBV7-3 to TRBJ2-3; 10 nucleotides match TRBD2. Germline CDR1 reads SGHTA; CDR2 reads FQGTGA. This CDR3 has 17 amino acids. Trimming took 4 bases from V and 2 from J; bases not matched to a gene: 9.

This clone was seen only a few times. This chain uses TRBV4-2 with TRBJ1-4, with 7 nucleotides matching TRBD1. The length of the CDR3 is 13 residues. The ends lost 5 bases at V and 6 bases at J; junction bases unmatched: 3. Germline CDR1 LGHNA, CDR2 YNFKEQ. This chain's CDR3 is CASSTGQHEKLFF. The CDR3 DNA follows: TGTGCCAGCAGCACGGGACAGCATGAAAAACTGTTTTTT.

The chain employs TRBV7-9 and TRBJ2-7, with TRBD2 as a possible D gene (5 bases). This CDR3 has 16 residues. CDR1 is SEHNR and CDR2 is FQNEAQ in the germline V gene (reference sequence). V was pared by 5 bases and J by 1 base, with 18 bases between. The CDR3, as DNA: TGTGCCAGCAGCGTCGCCCGGGGTGAAAGATCCTACGAGCAGTACTTC. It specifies CASSVARGERSYEQYF.

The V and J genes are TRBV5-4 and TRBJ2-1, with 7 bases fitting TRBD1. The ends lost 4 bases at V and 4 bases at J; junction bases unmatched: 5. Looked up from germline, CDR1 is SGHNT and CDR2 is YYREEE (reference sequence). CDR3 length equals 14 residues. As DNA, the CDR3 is TGTGCCAGCAGCGACGGACAGGTTTACAATGAGCAGTTCTTC. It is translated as CASSDGQVYNEQFF.

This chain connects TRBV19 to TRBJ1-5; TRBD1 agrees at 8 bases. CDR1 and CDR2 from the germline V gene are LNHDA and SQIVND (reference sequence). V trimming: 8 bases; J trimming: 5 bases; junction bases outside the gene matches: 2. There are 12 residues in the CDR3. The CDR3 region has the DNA TGTGCCAGTTCACAGGGGGATCAGCCCCAGCATTTT. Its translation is CASSQGDQPQHF.

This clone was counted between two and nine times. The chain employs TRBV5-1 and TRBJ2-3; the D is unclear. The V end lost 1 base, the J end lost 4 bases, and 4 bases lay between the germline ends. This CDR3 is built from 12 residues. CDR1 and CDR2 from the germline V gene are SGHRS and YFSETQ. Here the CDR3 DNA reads TGCGCCAGCAGCTTGCTCGCAGATACGCAGTATTTT. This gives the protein CASSLLADTQYF. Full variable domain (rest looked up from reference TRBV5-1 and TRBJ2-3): KAGVTQTPRYLIKTRGQQVTLSCSPISGHRSVSWYQQTPGQGLQFLFEYFSETQRNKGNFPGRFSGRQFSNSRSEMNVSTLELGDSALYLCASSLLADTQYFGPGTRLTVL.

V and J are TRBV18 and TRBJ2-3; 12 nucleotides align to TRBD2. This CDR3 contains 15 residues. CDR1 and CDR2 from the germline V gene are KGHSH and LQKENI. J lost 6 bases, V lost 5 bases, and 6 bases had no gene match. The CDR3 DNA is TGTGCCAGCTCAGAGACTAGCGGGAGTGTGGATACGCAGTATTTT. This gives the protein CASSETSGSVDTQYF.

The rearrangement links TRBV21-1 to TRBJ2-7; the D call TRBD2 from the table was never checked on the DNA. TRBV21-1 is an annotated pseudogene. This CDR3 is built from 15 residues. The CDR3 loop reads CASSIPSGSHHEQYF. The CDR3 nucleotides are TGTGCCAGCAGCATCCCTAGCGGGAGTCACCACGAGCAGTACTTC.